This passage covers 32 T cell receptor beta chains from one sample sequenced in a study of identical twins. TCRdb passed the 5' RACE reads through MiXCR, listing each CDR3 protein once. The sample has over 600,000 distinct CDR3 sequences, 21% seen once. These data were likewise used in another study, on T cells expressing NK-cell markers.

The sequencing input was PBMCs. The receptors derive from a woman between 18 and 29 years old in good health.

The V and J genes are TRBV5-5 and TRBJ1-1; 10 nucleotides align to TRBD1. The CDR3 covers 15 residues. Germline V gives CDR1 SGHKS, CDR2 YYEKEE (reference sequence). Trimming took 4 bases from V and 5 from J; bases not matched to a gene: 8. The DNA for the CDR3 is TGTGCCAGCAGCCTAGGGGGACAGGGGTGGACTGAAGCTTTCTTT. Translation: CASSLGGQGWTEAFF.

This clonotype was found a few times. This CDR3 is CASSPMGGAEYNEQFF. The CDR3 nucleotides read TGTGCCAGCTCACCCATGGGGGGGGCCGAATACAATGAGCAGTTCTTC. The chain combines TRBV18 with TRBJ2-1; D is possibly TRBD2 (7 bases). V shed 3 bases and J shed 4 bases, with 16 bases lying between them. The CDR3 extends over 16 amino acids. Germline V CDR1 and CDR2: KGHSH, LQKENI. Together with reference TRBV18 and TRBJ2-1, the CDR3 gives the full variable domain: NAGVMQNPRHLVRRRGQEARLRCSPMKGHSHVYWYRQLPEEGLKFMVYLQKENIIDESGMPKERFSAEFPKEGPSILRIQQVVRGDSAAYFCASSPMGGAEYNEQFFGPGTRLTVL.

The CDR3: CASSSLAHEQFF. The CDR3 coding sequence is TGTGCCAGCAGTTCCCTAGCCCATGAGCAGTTCTTC. The chain couples TRBV27 to TRBJ2-1, with D perhaps matching TRBD2 (5 bases). In germline, CDR1 is MNHEY, CDR2 SMNVEV (reference sequence). V lost 4 bases and J lost 8, with 9 bases in between. CDR3 size: 12 residues.

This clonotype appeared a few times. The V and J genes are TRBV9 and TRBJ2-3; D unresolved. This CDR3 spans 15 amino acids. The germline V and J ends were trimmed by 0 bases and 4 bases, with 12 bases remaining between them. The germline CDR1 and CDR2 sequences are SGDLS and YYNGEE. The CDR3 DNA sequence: TGTGCCAGCAGCGTAGCTGTCGCGGTGCCAGATACGCAGTATTTT. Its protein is CASSVAVAVPDTQYF.

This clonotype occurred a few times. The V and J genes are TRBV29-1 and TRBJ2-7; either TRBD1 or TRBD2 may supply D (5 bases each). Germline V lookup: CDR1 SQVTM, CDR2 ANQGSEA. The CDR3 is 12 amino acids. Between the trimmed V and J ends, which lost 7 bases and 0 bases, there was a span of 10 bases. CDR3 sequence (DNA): TGCAGCGCGGGGACGTACTCCTACGAGCAGTACTTC. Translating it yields CSAGTYSYEQYF.

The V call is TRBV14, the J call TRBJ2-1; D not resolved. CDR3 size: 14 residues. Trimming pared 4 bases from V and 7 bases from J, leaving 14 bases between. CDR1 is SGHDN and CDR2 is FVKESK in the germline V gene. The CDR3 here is CASSPRMGSNEQFF. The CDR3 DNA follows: TGTGCCAGCAGCCCCCGGATGGGAAGTAATGAGCAGTTCTTC.

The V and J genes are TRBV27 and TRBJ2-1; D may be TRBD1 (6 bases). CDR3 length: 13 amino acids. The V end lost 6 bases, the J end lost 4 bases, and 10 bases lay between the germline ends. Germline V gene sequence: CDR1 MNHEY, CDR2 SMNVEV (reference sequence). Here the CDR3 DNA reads TGTGCCAGCAGGGCAGGGGTGTACAATGAGCAGTTCTTC. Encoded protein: CASRAGVYNEQFF.

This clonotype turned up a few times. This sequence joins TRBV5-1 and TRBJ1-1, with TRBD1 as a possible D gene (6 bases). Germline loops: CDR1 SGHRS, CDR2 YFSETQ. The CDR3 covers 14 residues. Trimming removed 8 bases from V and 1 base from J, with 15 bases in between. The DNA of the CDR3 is TGCGCCAGGAGACCAACAGGGCGGAACACTGAAGCTTTCTTT. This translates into CARRPTGRNTEAFF.

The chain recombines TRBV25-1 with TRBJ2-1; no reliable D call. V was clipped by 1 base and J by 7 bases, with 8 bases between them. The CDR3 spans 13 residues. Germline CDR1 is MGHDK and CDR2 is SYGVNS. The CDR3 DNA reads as TGTGCCAGCAGTGAATTGTCCGGGAATGAGCAGTTCTTC. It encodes CASSELSGNEQFF.

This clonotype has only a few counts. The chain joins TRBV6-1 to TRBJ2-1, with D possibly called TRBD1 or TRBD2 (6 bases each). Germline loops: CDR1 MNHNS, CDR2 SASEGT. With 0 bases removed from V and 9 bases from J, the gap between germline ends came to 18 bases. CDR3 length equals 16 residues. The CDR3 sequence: CASSEAVVGAGIEQFF. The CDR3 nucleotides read TGTGCCAGCAGTGAAGCTGTCGTGGGGGCGGGAATTGAGCAGTTCTTC.

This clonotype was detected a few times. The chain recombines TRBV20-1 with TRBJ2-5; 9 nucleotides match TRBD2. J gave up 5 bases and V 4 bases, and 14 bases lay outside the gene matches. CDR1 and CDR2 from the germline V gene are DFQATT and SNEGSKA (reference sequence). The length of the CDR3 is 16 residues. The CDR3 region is CSATGAQAGGFETQYF. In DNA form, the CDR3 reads TGCAGTGCTACCGGGGCGCAAGCGGGGGGATTTGAGACCCAGTACTTC.

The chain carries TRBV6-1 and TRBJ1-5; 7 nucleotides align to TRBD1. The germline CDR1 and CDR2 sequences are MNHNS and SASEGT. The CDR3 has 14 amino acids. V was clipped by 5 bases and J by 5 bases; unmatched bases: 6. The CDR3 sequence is CASSKQGRDQPQHF. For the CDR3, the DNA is TGTGCCAGCAGTAAACAGGGGAGGGATCAGCCCCAGCATTTT.

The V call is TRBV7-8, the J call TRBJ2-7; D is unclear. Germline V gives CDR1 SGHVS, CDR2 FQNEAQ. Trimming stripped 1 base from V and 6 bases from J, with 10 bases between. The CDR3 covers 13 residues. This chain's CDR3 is CASSLEVQTEQYF. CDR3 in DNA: TGTGCCAGCAGCTTAGAGGTACAAACCGAGCAGTACTTC.

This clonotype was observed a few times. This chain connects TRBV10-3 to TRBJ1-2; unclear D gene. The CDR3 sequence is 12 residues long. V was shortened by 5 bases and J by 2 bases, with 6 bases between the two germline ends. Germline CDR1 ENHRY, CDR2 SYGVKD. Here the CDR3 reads CAISPGNYGYTF. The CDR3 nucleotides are TGTGCCATCAGTCCGGGGAACTATGGCTACACCTTC.

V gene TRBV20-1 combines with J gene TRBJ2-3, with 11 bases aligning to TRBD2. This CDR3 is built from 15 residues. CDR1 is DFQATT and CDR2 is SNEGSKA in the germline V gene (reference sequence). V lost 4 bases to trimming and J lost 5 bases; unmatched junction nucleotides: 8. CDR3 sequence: CSATRSGREVDTQYF. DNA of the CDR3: TGCAGTGCTACCCGTAGCGGGAGGGAGGTAGATACGCAGTATTTT.

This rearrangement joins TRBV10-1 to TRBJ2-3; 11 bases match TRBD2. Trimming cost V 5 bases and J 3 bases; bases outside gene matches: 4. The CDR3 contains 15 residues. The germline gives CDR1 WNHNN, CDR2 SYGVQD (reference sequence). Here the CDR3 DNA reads TGCGCCAGCAGTTCGCTAGCGGGAGGTACAGATACGCAGTATTTT. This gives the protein CASSSLAGGTDTQYF.

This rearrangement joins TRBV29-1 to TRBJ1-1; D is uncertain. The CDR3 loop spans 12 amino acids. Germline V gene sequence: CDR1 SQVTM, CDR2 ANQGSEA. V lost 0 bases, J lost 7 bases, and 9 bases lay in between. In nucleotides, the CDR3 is TGCAGCGTTGAAGAATCGCGCAGTGAAGCTTTCTTT. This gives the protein CSVEESRSEAFF. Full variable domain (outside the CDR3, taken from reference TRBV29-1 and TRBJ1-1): SAVISQKPSRDICQRGTSLTIQCQVDSQVTMMFWYRQQPGQSLTLIATANQGSEATYESGFVIDKFPISRPNLTFSTLTVSNMSPEDSSIYLCSVEESRSEAFFGQGTRLTVV.

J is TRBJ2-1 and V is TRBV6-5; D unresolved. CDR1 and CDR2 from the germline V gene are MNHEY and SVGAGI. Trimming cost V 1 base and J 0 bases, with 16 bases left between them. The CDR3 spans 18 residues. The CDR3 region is CASSYLALRASSYNEQFF. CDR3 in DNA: TGTGCCAGCAGTTACTTGGCCCTCCGTGCCAGCTCCTACAATGAGCAGTTCTTC.

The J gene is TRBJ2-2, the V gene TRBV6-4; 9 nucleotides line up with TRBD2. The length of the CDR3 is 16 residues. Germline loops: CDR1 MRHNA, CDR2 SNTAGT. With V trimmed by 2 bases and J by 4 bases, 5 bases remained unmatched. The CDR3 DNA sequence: TGTGCCAGCAGTGACCGGGGACTAGCAAGCACCGGGGAGCTGTTTTTT. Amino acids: CASSDRGLASTGELFF.

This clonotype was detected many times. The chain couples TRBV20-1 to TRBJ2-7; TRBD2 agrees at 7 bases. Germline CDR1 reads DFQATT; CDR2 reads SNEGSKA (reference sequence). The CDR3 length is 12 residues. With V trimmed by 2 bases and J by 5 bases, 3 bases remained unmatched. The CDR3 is CSARRRENEQYF. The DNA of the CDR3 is TGCAGTGCTAGAAGGCGGGAGAACGAGCAGTACTTC.

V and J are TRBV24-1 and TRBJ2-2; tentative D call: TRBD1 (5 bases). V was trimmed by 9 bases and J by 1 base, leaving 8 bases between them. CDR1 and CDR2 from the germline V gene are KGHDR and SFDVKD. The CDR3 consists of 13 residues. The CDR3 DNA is TGTGCCACCGGGGCGGAGAACACCGGGGAGCTGTTTTTT. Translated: CATGAENTGELFF.

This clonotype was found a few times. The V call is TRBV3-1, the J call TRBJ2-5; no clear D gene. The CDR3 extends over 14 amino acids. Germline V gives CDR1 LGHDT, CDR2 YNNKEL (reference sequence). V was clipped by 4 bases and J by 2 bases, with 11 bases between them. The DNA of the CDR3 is TGTGCCAGCAGCCGTGGGTCTTTGCAAGAGACCCAGTACTTC. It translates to CASSRGSLQETQYF.

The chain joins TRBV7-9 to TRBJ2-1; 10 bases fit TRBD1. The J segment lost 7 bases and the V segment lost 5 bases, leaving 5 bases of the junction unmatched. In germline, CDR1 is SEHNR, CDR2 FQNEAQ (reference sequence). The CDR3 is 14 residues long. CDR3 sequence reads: CASSARQGANEQFF. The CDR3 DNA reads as TGTGCCAGCAGCGCACGACAGGGGGCAAATGAGCAGTTCTTC. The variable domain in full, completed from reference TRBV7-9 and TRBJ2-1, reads DTGVSQNPRHKITKRGQNVTFRCDPISEHNRLYWYRQTLGQGPEFLTYFQNEAQLEKSRLLSDRFSAERPKGSFSTLEIQRTEQGDSAMYLCASSARQGANEQFFGPGTRLTVL.

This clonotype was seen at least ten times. The CDR3 reads CASSLGGTGGRNEQFF. CDR3 bases: TGCGCCAGCAGCTTGGGCGGGACAGGGGGTCGAAATGAGCAGTTCTTC. This chain links TRBV5-1 with TRBJ2-1; 11 bases fit TRBD1. The CDR3 extends over 16 amino acids. V was pared by 0 bases and J by 7 bases, with 6 bases of the junction left unmatched. Germline V gives CDR1 SGHRS, CDR2 YFSETQ.

The DNA of the CDR3 is TGCAGTGCGACAGGGGTACGAGAGACCCAGTACTTC. It specifies CSATGVRETQYF. The chain uses TRBV20-1 and TRBJ2-5; the match to TRBD1 covers 8 bases. Germline loops: CDR1 DFQATT, CDR2 SNEGSKA (reference sequence). This CDR3 comprises 12 residues. V was clipped by 6 bases and J by 4 bases; unmatched bases: 4.

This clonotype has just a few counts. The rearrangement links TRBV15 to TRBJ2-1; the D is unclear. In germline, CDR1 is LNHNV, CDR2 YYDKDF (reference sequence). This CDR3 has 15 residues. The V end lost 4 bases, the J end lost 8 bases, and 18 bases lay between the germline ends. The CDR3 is CATSNTVQVSDEQFF. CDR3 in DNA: TGTGCCACCAGCAATACGGTCCAGGTATCGGATGAGCAGTTCTTC. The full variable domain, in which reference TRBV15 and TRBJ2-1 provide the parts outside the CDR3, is DAMVIQNPRYQVTQFGKPVTLSCSQTLNHNVMYWYQQKSSQAPKLLFHYYDKDFNNEADTPDNFQSRRPNTSFCFLDIRSPGLGDTAMYLCATSNTVQVSDEQFFGPGTRLTVL.

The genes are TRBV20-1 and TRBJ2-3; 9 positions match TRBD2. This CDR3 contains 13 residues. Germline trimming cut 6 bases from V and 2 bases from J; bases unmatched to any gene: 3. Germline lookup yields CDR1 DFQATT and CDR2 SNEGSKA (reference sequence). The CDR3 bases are TGCAGTGCAGCGGGGGGAACCACAGATACGCAGTATTTT. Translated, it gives CSAAGGTTDTQYF.

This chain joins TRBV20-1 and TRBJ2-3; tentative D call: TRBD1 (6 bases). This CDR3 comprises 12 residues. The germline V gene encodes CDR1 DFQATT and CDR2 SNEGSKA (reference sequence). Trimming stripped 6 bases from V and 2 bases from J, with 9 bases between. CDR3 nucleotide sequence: TGCAGTGCAAAGGGGGACACAGATACGCAGTATTTT. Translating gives CSAKGDTDTQYF.

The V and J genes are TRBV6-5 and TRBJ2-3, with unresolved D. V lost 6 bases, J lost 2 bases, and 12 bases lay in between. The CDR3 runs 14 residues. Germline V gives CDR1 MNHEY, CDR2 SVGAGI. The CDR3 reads CASSYQTNTDTQYF. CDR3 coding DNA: TGTGCCAGCAGCTACCAGACCAACACAGATACGCAGTATTTT.

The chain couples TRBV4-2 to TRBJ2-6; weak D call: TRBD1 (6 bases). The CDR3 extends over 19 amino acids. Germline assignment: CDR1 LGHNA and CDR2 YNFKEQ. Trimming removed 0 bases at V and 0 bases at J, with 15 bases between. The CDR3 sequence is CASSQDRYRVSSGANVLTF. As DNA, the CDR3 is TGTGCCAGCAGCCAAGATAGGTACAGGGTCAGCTCTGGGGCCAACGTCCTGACTTTC.

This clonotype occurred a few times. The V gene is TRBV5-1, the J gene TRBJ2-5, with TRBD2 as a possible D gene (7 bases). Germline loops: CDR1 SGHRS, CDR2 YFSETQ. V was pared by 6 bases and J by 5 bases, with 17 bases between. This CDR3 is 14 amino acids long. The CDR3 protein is CASTHPGGRETQYF. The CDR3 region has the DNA TGCGCCAGCACCCACCCGGGGGGCAGGGAGACCCAGTACTTC. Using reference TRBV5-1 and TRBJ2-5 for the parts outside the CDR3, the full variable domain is KAGVTQTPRYLIKTRGQQVTLSCSPISGHRSVSWYQQTPGQGLQFLFEYFSETQRNKGNFPGRFSGRQFSNSRSEMNVSTLELGDSALYLCASTHPGGRETQYFGPGTRLLVL.

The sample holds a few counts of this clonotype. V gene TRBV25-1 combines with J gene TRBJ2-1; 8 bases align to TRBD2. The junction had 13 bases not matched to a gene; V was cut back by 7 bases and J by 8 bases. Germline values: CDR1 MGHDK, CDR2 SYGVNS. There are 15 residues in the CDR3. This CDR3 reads CASTSQWRGDYEQFF. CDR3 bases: TGTGCCAGCACGTCGCAGTGGCGGGGGGACTATGAGCAGTTCTTC. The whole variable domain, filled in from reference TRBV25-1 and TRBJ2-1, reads EADIYQTPRYLVIGTGKKITLECSQTMGHDKMYWYQQDPGMELHLIHYSYGVNSTEKGDLSSESTVSRIRTEHFPLTLESARPSHTSQYLCASTSQWRGDYEQFFGPGTRLTVL.